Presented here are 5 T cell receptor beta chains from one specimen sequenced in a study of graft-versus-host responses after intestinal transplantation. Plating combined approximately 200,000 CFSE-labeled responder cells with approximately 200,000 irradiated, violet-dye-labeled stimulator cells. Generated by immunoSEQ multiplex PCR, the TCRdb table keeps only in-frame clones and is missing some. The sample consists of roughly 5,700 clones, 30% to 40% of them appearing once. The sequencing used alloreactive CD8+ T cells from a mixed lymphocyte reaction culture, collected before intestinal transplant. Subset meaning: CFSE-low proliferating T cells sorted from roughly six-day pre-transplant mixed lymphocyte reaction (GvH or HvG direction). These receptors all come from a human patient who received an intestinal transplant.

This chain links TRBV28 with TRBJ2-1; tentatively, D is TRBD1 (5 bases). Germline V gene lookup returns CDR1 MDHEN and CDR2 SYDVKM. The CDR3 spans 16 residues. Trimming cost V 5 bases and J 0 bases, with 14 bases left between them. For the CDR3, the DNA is TGTGCCAGCAGTATCAATCGACAGAGCTCCTACAATGAGCAGTTCTTC. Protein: CASSINRQSSYNEQFF.

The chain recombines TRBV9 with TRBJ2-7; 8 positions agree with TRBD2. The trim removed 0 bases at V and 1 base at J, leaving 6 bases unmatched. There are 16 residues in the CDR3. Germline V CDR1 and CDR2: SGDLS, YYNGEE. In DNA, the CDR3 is TGTGCCAGCAGCGTAGGCGGGGTAGCGGGGTCCTACGAGCAGTACTTC. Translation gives CASSVGGVAGSYEQYF.

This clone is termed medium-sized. CDR3 nucleotide sequence: TGCGCCAGCAGCGAGACAGGGAACGGAAACACCATATATTTT. It codes for CASSETGNGNTIYF. The chain recombines TRBV5-1 with TRBJ1-3; 7 bases line up with TRBD1. CDR3 length equals 14 residues. Looked up from germline, CDR1 is SGHRS and CDR2 is YFSETQ. V was pared by 4 bases and J by 4 bases, with 5 bases of the junction left unmatched. The full variable domain, its missing parts supplied by reference TRBV5-1 and TRBJ1-3, is KAGVTQTPRYLIKTRGQQVTLSCSPISGHRSVSWYQQTPGQGLQFLFEYFSETQRNKGNFPGRFSGRQFSNSRSEMNVSTLELGDSALYLCASSETGNGNTIYFGEGSWLTVV.

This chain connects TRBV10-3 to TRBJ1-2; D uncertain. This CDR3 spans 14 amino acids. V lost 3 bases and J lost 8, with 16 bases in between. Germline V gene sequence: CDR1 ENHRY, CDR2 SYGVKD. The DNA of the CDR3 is TGTGCCATCAGTGAAGCTACAGACCGGTGGGGCTACACCTTC. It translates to CAISEATDRWGYTF.

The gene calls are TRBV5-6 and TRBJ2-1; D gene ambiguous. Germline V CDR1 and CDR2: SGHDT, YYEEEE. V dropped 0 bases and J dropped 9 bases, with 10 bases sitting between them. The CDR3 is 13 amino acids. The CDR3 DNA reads TGTGCCAGCAGCTTGGCCGCGAGAGGTGAGCAGTTCTTC. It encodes CASSLAARGEQFF.